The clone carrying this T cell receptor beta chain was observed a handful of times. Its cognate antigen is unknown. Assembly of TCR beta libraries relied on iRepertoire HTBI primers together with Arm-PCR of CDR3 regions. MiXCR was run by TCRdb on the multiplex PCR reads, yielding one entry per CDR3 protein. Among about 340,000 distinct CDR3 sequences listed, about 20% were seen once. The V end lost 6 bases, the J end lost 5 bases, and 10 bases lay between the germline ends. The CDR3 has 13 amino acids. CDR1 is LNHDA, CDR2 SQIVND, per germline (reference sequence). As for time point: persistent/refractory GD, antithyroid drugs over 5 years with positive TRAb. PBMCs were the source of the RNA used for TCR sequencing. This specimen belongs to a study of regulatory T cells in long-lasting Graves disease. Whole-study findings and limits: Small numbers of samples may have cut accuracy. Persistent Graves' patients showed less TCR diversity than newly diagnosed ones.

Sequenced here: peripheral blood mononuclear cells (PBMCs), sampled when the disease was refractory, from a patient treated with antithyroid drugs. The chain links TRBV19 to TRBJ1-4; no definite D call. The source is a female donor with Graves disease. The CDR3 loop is CASRRSQNEKLFF. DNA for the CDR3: TGTGCCAGTAGGCGGAGTCAGAATGAAAAACTGTTTTTT.